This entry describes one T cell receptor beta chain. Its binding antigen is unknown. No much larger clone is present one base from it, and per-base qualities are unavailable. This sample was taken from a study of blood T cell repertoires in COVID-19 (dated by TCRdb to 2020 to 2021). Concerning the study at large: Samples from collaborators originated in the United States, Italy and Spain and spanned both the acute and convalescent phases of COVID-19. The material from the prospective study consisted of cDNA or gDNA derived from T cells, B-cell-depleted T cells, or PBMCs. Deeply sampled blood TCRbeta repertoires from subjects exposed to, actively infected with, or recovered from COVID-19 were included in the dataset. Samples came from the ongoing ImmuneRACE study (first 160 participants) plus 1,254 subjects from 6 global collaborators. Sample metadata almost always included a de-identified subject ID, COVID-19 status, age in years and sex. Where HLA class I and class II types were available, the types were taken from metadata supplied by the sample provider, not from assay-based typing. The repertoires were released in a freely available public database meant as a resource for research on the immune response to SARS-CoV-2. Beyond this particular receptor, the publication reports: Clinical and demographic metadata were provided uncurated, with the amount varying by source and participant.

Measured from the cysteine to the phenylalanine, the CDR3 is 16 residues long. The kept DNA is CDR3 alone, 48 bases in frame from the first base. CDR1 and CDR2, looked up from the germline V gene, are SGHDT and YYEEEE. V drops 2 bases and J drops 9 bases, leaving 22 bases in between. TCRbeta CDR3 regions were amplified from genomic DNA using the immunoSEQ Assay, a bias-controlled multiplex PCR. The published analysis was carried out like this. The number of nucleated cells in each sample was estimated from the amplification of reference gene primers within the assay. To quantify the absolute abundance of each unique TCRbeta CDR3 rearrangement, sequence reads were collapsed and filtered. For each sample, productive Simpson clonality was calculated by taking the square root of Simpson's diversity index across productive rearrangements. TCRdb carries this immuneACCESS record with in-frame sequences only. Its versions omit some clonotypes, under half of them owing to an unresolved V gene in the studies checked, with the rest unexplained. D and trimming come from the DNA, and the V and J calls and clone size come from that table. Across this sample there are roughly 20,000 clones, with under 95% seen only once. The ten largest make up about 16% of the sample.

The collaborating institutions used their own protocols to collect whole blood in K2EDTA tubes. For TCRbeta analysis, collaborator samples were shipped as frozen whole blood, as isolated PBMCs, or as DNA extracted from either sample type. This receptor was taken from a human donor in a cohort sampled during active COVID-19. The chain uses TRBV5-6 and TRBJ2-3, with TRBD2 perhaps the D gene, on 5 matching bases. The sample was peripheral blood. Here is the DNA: TGTGCCAGCAGCTTTAGTGGTATAGCGCCCGTGAGCACGCAGTATTTT. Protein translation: CASSFSGIAPVSTQYF.